The 17 T cell receptor beta chains reported below all come from one sample, sequenced in a study of blood T cell repertoires in COVID-19. The method was immunoSEQ multiplex PCR; TCRdb's version includes in-frame clones alone and lacks a portion of them. The table lists under 150,000 clones, approximately 85% of them singletons. Specimen: peripheral blood. These receptors originate from a man aged 40-49 years with acute or convalescent COVID-19.

This sequence joins TRBV9 and TRBJ2-7, with 8 bases fitting TRBD2. V shed 0 bases and J 2 bases; nucleotides not matched to a gene: 4. CDR1 and CDR2 from the germline V gene are SGDLS and YYNGEE. This CDR3 is built from 15 residues. The CDR3 is CASSVGGGPTYEQYF. The CDR3 coding sequence is TGTGCCAGCAGCGTAGGCGGGGGGCCCACCTACGAGCAGTACTTC.

The J gene is TRBJ2-7, the V gene TRBV19; D may be TRBD1 (6 bases). CDR1 is LNHDA and CDR2 is SQIVND in the germline V gene (reference sequence). V was cut by 6 bases and J by 0 bases, with 15 bases left in between. The CDR3 runs to 15 residues. The CDR3 reads CASSSQGSSSYEQYF. CDR3 in DNA: TGTGCCAGTAGCTCCCAGGGGTCGAGCTCCTACGAGCAGTACTTC. Using reference TRBV19 and TRBJ2-7 for the parts outside the CDR3, the full variable domain is DGGITQSPKYLFRKEGQNVTLSCEQNLNHDAMYWYRQDPGQGLRLIYYSQIVNDFQKGDIAEGYSVSREKKESFPLTVTSAQKNPTAFYLCASSSQGSSSYEQYFGPGTRLTVT.

V gene TRBV27 combines with J gene TRBJ2-2; 9 bases agree with TRBD1. V lost 8 bases and J lost 6; bases outside the gene matches: 13. This CDR3 contains 16 residues. In germline, CDR1 is MNHEY, CDR2 SMNVEV (reference sequence). CDR3 loop: CASLGWTGVYAGELFF. The CDR3, as DNA: TGTGCCAGCCTAGGATGGACAGGGGTTTACGCCGGGGAGCTGTTTTTT.

The J gene is TRBJ2-1, the V gene TRBV24-1; a weak D match, TRBD1 (6 bases). Trimming removed 1 base at V and 9 bases at J, with 12 bases between. CDR3 length: 14 residues. Germline V gene sequence: CDR1 KGHDR, CDR2 SFDVKD. The CDR3 loop reads CATSDLGDITEQFF. Written as DNA, the CDR3 is TGTGCCACCAGTGATTTAGGGGACATCACTGAGCAGTTCTTC.

The chain joins TRBV5-1 to TRBJ1-3, with D possibly TRBD1 on 5 matching bases. This CDR3 is 13 amino acids long. Germline V gene sequence: CDR1 SGHRS, CDR2 YFSETQ. V was pared by 5 bases and J by 2 bases, with 8 bases between. The CDR3 bases are TGCGCCAGCAGGGCAGGGACTGGAAACACCATATATTTT. It specifies CASRAGTGNTIYF.

The CDR3 DNA follows: TGTGCCTGGAGTGTAGGTATCGGGACGCAGTATTTT. As protein: CAWSVGIGTQYF. The chain couples TRBV30 to TRBJ2-3; D call uncertain. Germline CDR1 reads GTSNPN; CDR2 reads SVGIG (reference sequence). V shed 0 bases and J shed 9 bases, with 10 bases lying between them. The CDR3 has 12 residues.

The chain links TRBV29-1 to TRBJ2-7; 7 positions match TRBD2. This CDR3 is 13 amino acids long. The V and J ends lost 3 bases and 4 bases, in that order; junction bases with no gene match: 6. Germline V gives CDR1 SQVTM, CDR2 ANQGSEA. The CDR3 nucleotides are TGCAGCGTTGATAGCGGGTTGGGGTACGAGCAGTACTTC. Its protein product is CSVDSGLGYEQYF.

This chain joins TRBV18 and TRBJ2-7; D unresolved. The ends were cut back, 0 bases at V and 2 bases at J, with 8 bases in the middle. The CDR3 loop spans 14 amino acids. From germline, CDR1 is KGHSH and CDR2 LQKENI. Written as DNA, the CDR3 is TGTGCCAGCTCACCACCGAACAGCCCCTACGAGCAGTACTTC. Encoded protein: CASSPPNSPYEQYF. The variable domain in full, with the rest retrieved from reference TRBV18 and TRBJ2-7, is NAGVMQNPRHLVRRRGQEARLRCSPMKGHSHVYWYRQLPEEGLKFMVYLQKENIIDESGMPKERFSAEFPKEGPSILRIQQVVRGDSAAYFCASSPPNSPYEQYFGPGTRLTVT.

J is TRBJ1-1 and V is TRBV27; 7 bases are shared with TRBD1. Germline CDR1 MNHEY, CDR2 SMNVEV (reference sequence). The CDR3 runs 15 residues. V was pared by 3 bases and J by 1 base, with 5 bases of the junction left unmatched. This CDR3 reads CASSLRGGGNTEAFF. DNA for the CDR3: TGTGCCAGCAGTTTGAGAGGGGGCGGGAACACTGAAGCTTTCTTT.

This chain connects TRBV2 to TRBJ2-7, with D tentatively TRBD1 (5 bases). The ends were cut back, 2 bases at V and 2 bases at J, with 13 bases in the middle. The CDR3 has 15 residues. Germline lookup yields CDR1 SNHLY and CDR2 FYNNEI. CDR3 nucleotides: TGTGCCAGCAGTGAATATCGACAGCTAACCTACGAGCAGTACTTC. Translating it yields CASSEYRQLTYEQYF.

The rearrangement uses TRBV19 and TRBJ1-1, with 7 bases matching TRBD1. V shed 3 bases, J shed 11 bases, and the junction held 6 bases outside the gene matches. Germline V gives CDR1 LNHDA, CDR2 SQIVND (reference sequence). This CDR3 comprises 12 residues. The CDR3, as DNA: TGTGCCAGTAGTATTGGGACAGTTTGGGCTTTCTTT. Protein: CASSIGTVWAFF.

The V call is TRBV6-5, the J call TRBJ2-7, with D maybe TRBD2 (7 bases). Per germline, CDR1 MNHEY and CDR2 SVGAGI. The CDR3 has 14 residues. V was trimmed by 7 bases and J by 2 bases, leaving 15 bases between them. CDR3 sequence (DNA): TGTGCCAGCAATCCGGGGGGCACTACCTACGAGCAGTACTTC. It yields the protein CASNPGGTTYEQYF.

The rearrangement links TRBV3-1 (or the pseudogene TRBV3-2) to TRBJ2-3; weak D call: TRBD2 (6 bases). CDR3 length: 16 amino acids. Per germline, CDR1 LGHDT and CDR2 YNNKEL (reference sequence). Trimming pared 2 bases from V and 2 bases from J, leaving 14 bases between. For the CDR3, the DNA is TGTGCCAGCAGCCAATCCCGGGACTGGTACACAGATACGCAGTATTTT. It yields the protein CASSQSRDWYTDTQYF.

This clone was detected a few times. The chain has TRBV12-3 or TRBV12-4 and TRBJ1-1; no definite D call. V shed 5 bases and J shed 1 base, with 2 bases lying between them. The CDR3 is made up of 11 amino acids. The CDR3 is CASSQNTEAFF. The CDR3 DNA follows: TGTGCCAGCAGTCAGAACACTGAAGCTTTCTTT.

The chain's CDR3 is CASSQSPGLNQPQHF. The CDR3 coding sequence is TGCGCCAGCAGTCAATCCCCAGGGCTCAATCAGCCCCAGCATTTT. V usage is TRBV23-1 and J usage is TRBJ1-5, with D maybe TRBD1 (5 bases). TRBV23-1 is reported as an ORF; its role is uncertain. V was pared by 0 bases and J by 3 bases, with 9 bases between. The CDR3 length is 15 residues.

V gene TRBV12-5 combines with J gene TRBJ1-1; 10 nucleotides align to TRBD1. This CDR3 region has 17 residues. V was clipped by 1 base and J by 0 bases; unmatched bases: 5. Germline V gives CDR1 LGHNT, CDR2 FRNRAP. DNA for the CDR3: TGTGCTAGTGGTTTGGCGTCCGGGACAGGGGTGAACACTGAAGCTTTCTTT. It yields the protein CASGLASGTGVNTEAFF.

The V and J genes are TRBV5-6 and TRBJ2-5, with a weak D call TRBD2 (6 bases). CDR3 length equals 13 residues. CDR1 is SGHDT, CDR2 YYEEEE, per germline. V was trimmed by 5 bases and J by 5 bases, leaving 13 bases between them. Written as DNA, the CDR3 is TGTGCCAGCAGTGGAGGGTTTTTGGAGACCCAGTACTTC. Translating gives CASSGGFLETQYF.